Following are 10 T cell receptor beta chains from one sample sequenced in a study of shared clonotypes between healthy human individuals. The repertoire was sequenced with immunoSEQ multiplex PCR; TCRdb's copy has only in-frame clones and lacks some. The table includes some 1,100,000 clones, around 78% detected once. Sample: memory CD4+ T cells from PBMCs. Subset indicated: CD45RA-negative fraction. These receptors were obtained from a man aged 18 to 35 in good health. Some clones in this sample may be carry-over from other donors' samples.

The rearrangement uses TRBV7-3 and TRBJ2-1, with TRBD1 matching over 10 bases. J was trimmed by 8 bases and V by 3 bases; bases with no gene match: 7. This CDR3 comprises 15 residues. Germline-derived CDR1 and CDR2 are SGHTA and FQGTGA. CDR3 in DNA: TGTGCCAGCAGCTTCTTAGGGACAGGGGCGGATGAGCAGTTCTTC. Protein: CASSFLGTGADEQFF.

A few counts support this clone. The chain recombines TRBV2 with TRBJ1-1, with D perhaps TRBD1 (6 bases). Germline V lookup: CDR1 SNHLY, CDR2 FYNNEI. The CDR3 covers 14 residues. The V gene lost 6 bases and the J gene lost 3 bases, with 14 bases spanning the gap. CDR3 nucleotides: TGTGCCAGCAGCGTCCAGAAGGGGGACACTGAAGCTTTCTTT. This encodes CASSVQKGDTEAFF.

The chain joins TRBV6-1 to TRBJ2-7, with D hard to call. CDR1 MNHNS and CDR2 SASEGT come from the germline V gene. This CDR3 is 11 amino acids long. Trimming took 5 bases from V and 4 from J, leaving 6 bases between them. CDR3 region: CASSRTYEQYF. The CDR3 bases are TGTGCCAGCAGTAGAACGTACGAGCAGTACTTC.

DNA of the CDR3: TGCAGCGTTGAAGAGGCAGCAAGTTATGGCTACACCTTC. It specifies CSVEEAASYGYTF. The chain links TRBV29-1 to TRBJ1-2; D is unresolved. The CDR3 totals 13 residues. Germline CDR1 SQVTM, CDR2 ANQGSEA. V gave up 0 bases and J gave up 5 bases, with 10 bases separating them.

In its sample, this clone was seen a few times. Other nucleotide sequences from this sample produce the same CDR3. The chain is built from TRBV7-3 and TRBJ1-1; D not certain. The CDR3 spans 13 residues. Germline CDR1 SGHTA, CDR2 FQGTGA. V gave up 3 bases and J gave up 1 base, with 6 bases separating them. CDR3 protein: CASSFHRNTEAFF. CDR3 DNA: TGTGCCAGCAGCTTTCACAGGAACACTGAAGCTTTCTTT.

This clone was detected many times. This chain links TRBV7-9 with TRBJ2-1; TRBD2 is a possible D gene (6 bases). Germline assignment: CDR1 SEHNR and CDR2 FQNEAQ (reference sequence). V was pared by 7 bases and J by 4 bases, with 20 bases between. This CDR3 has 16 amino acids. CDR3 in amino acids: CASTQTRAGTYNEQFF. The CDR3 region has the DNA TGTGCCAGCACCCAAACGCGGGCGGGAACATACAATGAGCAGTTCTTC.

As concerns this clone: Other DNA sequences in this sample translate to the same CDR3. V usage is TRBV19 and J usage is TRBJ1-5, with D perhaps TRBD1 (5 bases). With 1 base removed from V and 3 bases from J, the gap between germline ends came to 7 bases. The germline CDR1 and CDR2 sequences are LNHDA and SQIVND (reference sequence). This CDR3 has 14 amino acids. CDR3: CASSIARDNQPQHF. CDR3 DNA: TGTGCCAGTAGTATAGCCAGGGACAATCAGCCCCAGCATTTT.

This clone was recorded many times. The chain combines TRBV11-3 with TRBJ2-5, with 10 positions matching TRBD1. CDR1 is SGHNT and CDR2 is YENEEA in the germline V gene. The CDR3 contains 14 residues. The J segment lost 2 bases and the V segment lost 5 bases, leaving 2 bases of the junction unmatched. The CDR3: CASSPDRGQETQYF. In DNA, the CDR3 is TGTGCCAGCAGCCCGGACAGGGGGCAAGAGACCCAGTACTTC.

Concerning this clone itself: This CDR3 is also generated by other DNA sequences in the sample. The V and J genes are TRBV5-1 and TRBJ2-3; 7 nucleotides align to TRBD1. Germline V lookup: CDR1 SGHRS, CDR2 YFSETQ. V lost 4 bases to trimming and J lost 1 base; unmatched junction nucleotides: 3. The CDR3 loop spans 14 amino acids. The CDR3 region has the DNA TGCGCCAGCAGCCTGACAGGGCGCACAGATACGCAGTATTTT. Translated: CASSLTGRTDTQYF.

The genes are TRBV5-6 and TRBJ1-2; D is undetermined. Germline values: CDR1 SGHDT, CDR2 YYEEEE. The CDR3 loop spans 17 amino acids. V lost 0 bases, J lost 4 bases, and 19 bases lay in between. The CDR3: CASSLVAGVNNPYGYTF. CDR3 sequence (DNA): TGTGCCAGCAGCTTGGTGGCAGGCGTGAACAACCCCTATGGCTACACCTTC.